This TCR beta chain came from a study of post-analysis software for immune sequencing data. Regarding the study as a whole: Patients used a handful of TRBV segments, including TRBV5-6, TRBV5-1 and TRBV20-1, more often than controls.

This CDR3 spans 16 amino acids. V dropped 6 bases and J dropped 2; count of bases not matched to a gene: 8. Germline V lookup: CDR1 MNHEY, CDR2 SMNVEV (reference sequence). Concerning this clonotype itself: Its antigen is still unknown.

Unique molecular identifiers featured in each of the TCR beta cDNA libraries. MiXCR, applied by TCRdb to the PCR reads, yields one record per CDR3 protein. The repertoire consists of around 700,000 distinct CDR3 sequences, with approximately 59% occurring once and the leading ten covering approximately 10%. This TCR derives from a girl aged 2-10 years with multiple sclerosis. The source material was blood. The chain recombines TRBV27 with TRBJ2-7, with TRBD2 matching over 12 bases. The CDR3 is CASRQRLAGGPYEQYF. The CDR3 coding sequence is TGTGCCAGCAGGCAGAGGCTAGCGGGAGGGCCCTACGAGCAGTACTTC.